A selection of T cell receptor beta chains follows, all from one sample in a study of blood T cells in healthy people across ages. TCRdb analysed the 5' RACE reads with MiXCR anew, one entry per CDR3 protein. The data contain about 810,000 distinct CDR3 sequences, about 37% of them seen just once; the ten biggest clones take up over 10%. Sequencing was carried out using blood. The receptors shown here come from a young man in good health. The CDR3 runs from the conserved cysteine through the conserved F or W. A D gene is named only where the DNA matches it firmly. The size entry is marked missing in some rows and otherwise reads once, few, many or a size class.

len,d_gene,v_gene,abundance,j_gene,CDR3nt,CDR3aa
12,.,TRBV29-1,.,TRBJ2-3,TGCAGCGTTGAAGAACCCGGGTTGGGGCAGTATTTT,CSVEEPGLGQYF
14,TRBD1,TRBV20-1,few,TRBJ2-1,TGCAGTGCTAGAGATGGACAGGGCCCTCAGACCCAGTTCTTC,CSARDGQGPQTQFF
13,TRBD1,TRBV12-3/TRBV12-4,many,TRBJ1-1,TGTGCCAGCAGTTTCCGGGACAGGGGGAAGGCTTTCTTT,CASSFRDRGKAFF
15,TRBD2,TRBV20-1,few,TRBJ2-2,TGCAGTGCCGGGACTAGCGGGGCCGGGACCGGGGAGCTGTTTTTT,CSAGTSGAGTGELFF
16,.,TRBV12-3/TRBV12-4,many,TRBJ2-1,TGTGCCAGCAGCTCCACGACAGGTAGCTCCTACAATGAGCAGTTCTTC,CASSSTTGSSYNEQFF
14,.,TRBV7-2,few,TRBJ1-4,TGTGCCAGCAGCCTAGCGGGGAGAGCCGAAAAACTGTTTTTT,CASSLAGRAEKLFF
15,.,TRBV6-2/TRBV6-3,few,TRBJ1-6,TGTGCCAGCAGTTACCTCAGGACAGATAATTCACCCCTCCACTTT,CASSYLRTDNSPLHF
13,.,TRBV30,.,TRBJ1-2,TGTGCCTGGAGCGTGGACAATAACTATGGCTACACCTTC,CAWSVDNNYGYTF
15,.,TRBV4-1,.,TRBJ2-7,TGCGCCAGCAGCCAAGATTCCAGGTCCTCCTACGAGCAGTACTTC,CASSQDSRSSYEQYF
13,.,TRBV13,.,TRBJ2-7,TGTGCCAGCAGCTACCATCGCTCCTACGAGCAGTACTTC,CASSYHRSYEQYF
15,.,TRBV27,many,TRBJ2-6,TGTGCCAGCAGTTTGCTCAGCTCTGGGGCCAACGTCCTGACTTTC,CASSLLSSGANVLTF
16,TRBD1,TRBV5-1,many,TRBJ2-7,TGCGCCAGCAGTAGTCAGGGGGCCATCCCTACCTACGAGCAGTACTTC,CASSSQGAIPTYEQYF
14,.,TRBV27,.,TRBJ1-6,TGTGCCAGCAGTTTCTGGCCATATAATTCACCCCTCCACTTT,CASSFWPYNSPLHF
13,.,TRBV5-1,once,TRBJ2-3,TGCGCCAGCTCACAAAATAGCGGAGATACGCAGTATTTT,CASSQNSGDTQYF
14,.,TRBV12-3/TRBV12-4,many,TRBJ2-3,TGTGCCAGCAGTTTTCGACAGATCACAGATACGCAGTATTTT,CASSFRQITDTQYF
13,.,TRBV12-3/TRBV12-4,many,TRBJ2-6,TGTGCCAGCGGGTACTCTGGGGCCAACGTCCTGACTTTC,CASGYSGANVLTF
16,TRBD2,TRBV20-1,.,TRBJ2-5,TGCAGTGCTAGAGAGGCTAGCGGGGGCCTCCAAGAGACCCAGTACTTC,CSAREASGGLQETQYF
14,.,TRBV12-3/TRBV12-4,many,TRBJ1-2,TGTGCCAGCAGTTTAGGAGAGGCGAACTATGGCTACACCTTC,CASSLGEANYGYTF
15,.,TRBV7-2,.,TRBJ2-3,TGTGCCAGCAGCCCTGGAGGGGTGGGCGCAGATACGCAGTATTTT,CASSPGGVGADTQYF
14,.,TRBV7-2,once,TRBJ2-3,TGTGCCAGCAGCGTAAATCCCATGACAGATACGCAGTATTTT,CASSVNPMTDTQYF
12,.,TRBV6-2/TRBV6-3,.,TRBJ2-7,TGTGCCAGCCAAAGGGAACCCCTCGAGCAGTACTTC,CASQREPLEQYF
13,.,TRBV4-2,.,TRBJ1-3,TGTGCCAGCAGCCAAGATATGGGAAACACCATATATTTT,CASSQDMGNTIYF
14,.,TRBV7-2,few,TRBJ2-7,TGTGCCAGCAGCTTAGGCCTGCACTACAATGAGCAGTACTTC,CASSLGLHYNEQYF
17,TRBD2,TRBV29-1,.,TRBJ2-1,TGCAGCGTTTCCCCGCGGGGGGGAGCGGACTCCTACAAGGAGCAGTTCTTC,CSVSPRGGADSYKEQFF
13,.,TRBV20-1,.,TRBJ1-1,TGCAGTGCTAGAGATTCCGGGACAACTGAAGCTTTCTTT,CSARDSGTTEAFF
17,.,TRBV12-3/TRBV12-4,.,TRBJ1-1,TGTGCCAGCAGTTTACGGTACAGGGTGGATGGGAACACTGAAGCTTTCTTT,CASSLRYRVDGNTEAFF
16,.,TRBV28,.,TRBJ2-1,TGTGCCAGCAGTTTGAGGGTCGGGGCTTCCTACAATGAGCAGTTCTTC,CASSLRVGASYNEQFF
15,TRBD1,TRBV19,.,TRBJ1-5,TGTGCCAGTAGTATTGGGGGGACAGGGTATCAGCCCCAGCATTTT,CASSIGGTGYQPQHF
13,.,TRBV29-1,.,TRBJ1-2,TGCAGCGTTGACAGACTGGAACTCTATGGCTACACCTTC,CSVDRLELYGYTF
17,TRBD2,TRBV7-9,.,TRBJ2-3,TGTGCCAGCAGCTTTTTCAAGAGACTAGCGGTTCCAGATACGCAGTATTTT,CASSFFKRLAVPDTQYF
14,TRBD1,TRBV12-3/TRBV12-4,many,TRBJ1-2,TGTGCCAGCAGTCGGGACAGGGGGAACTATGGCTACACCTTC,CASSRDRGNYGYTF
14,.,TRBV12-3/TRBV12-4,.,TRBJ2-5,TGTGCCAGCAGAATCGGACCCCTCCAAGAGACCCAGTACTTC,CASRIGPLQETQYF
14,.,TRBV7-2,once,TRBJ1-6,TGTGCCAGCCGCCCAGCGTGGTCTTATTCACCCCTCCACTTT,CASRPAWSYSPLHF
14,.,TRBV10-3,many,TRBJ1-6,TGTGCCATCAGTGAAGTCAGAGATAATTCACCCCTCCACTTT,CAISEVRDNSPLHF
15,TRBD1,TRBV20-1,.,TRBJ2-1,TGCAGTGCTACCCAGACAGGGGGCTTCTACAATGAGCAGTTCTTC,CSATQTGGFYNEQFF
12,.,TRBV12-3/TRBV12-4,few,TRBJ2-7,TGTGCCAGCACCCCTCCAGACTACGAGCAGTACTTC,CASTPPDYEQYF
13,.,TRBV12-3/TRBV12-4,few,TRBJ1-2,TGTGCCAGCAGTTACGGAGGAGGGTGCGGCTACACCTTC,CASSYGGGCGYTF
16,TRBD1,TRBV4-3,.,TRBJ1-4,TGCGCCAGCAGCTCCGGACAGGCCATCCCTAATGAAAAACTGTTTTTT,CASSSGQAIPNEKLFF
17,.,TRBV7-2,.,TRBJ2-7,TGTGCCAGCAGCTTAGGGAATGCGGGTAGGAGCTCCTACGAGCAGTACTTC,CASSLGNAGRSSYEQYF
15,TRBD1,TRBV20-1,few,TRBJ2-7,TGCAGTGCTAGAGATCGTGGCAGGGGGTCCTACGAGCAGTACTTC,CSARDRGRGSYEQYF
17,.,TRBV19,.,TRBJ2-2,TGTGCCAGTAGTATAGACGTGGCAGGGTTGAACACCGGGGAGCTGTTTTTT,CASSIDVAGLNTGELFF
12,.,TRBV29-1,.,TRBJ1-2,TGCAGCGTTGAGGGAGGGGGTAGTGGCTACACCTTC,CSVEGGGSGYTF
15,TRBD1,TRBV5-6,many,TRBJ2-3,TGTGCCAGCAGCTTGGGGGGACAGTACACAGATACGCAGTATTTT,CASSLGGQYTDTQYF
13,.,TRBV11-2,.,TRBJ2-7,TGTGCCAGCACCACAGGGTATTCCAACGAGCAGTACTTC,CASTTGYSNEQYF
12,.,TRBV2,.,TRBJ2-3,TGTGCCAGCAGCGAACGGGGATATACGCAGTATTTT,CASSERGYTQYF
12,.,TRBV7-9,.,TRBJ2-5,TGTGCCAGCAGCTTAGACCTCAATGAGCAGTACTTC,CASSLDLNEQYF
11,.,TRBV20-1,once,TRBJ2-7,TGCAGTGCCCCTGGGAGTCCTGAGCAGTACTTC,CSAPGSPEQYF
15,.,TRBV12-3/TRBV12-4,.,TRBJ1-1,TGTGCCAGCAGTACTAGAGTAGGGGATGGGGCTGAAGCTTTCTTT,CASSTRVGDGAEAFF
15,TRBD1,TRBV5-1,.,TRBJ1-1,TGCGCCAGCAGCGGGGACAGGGGAGGAGGCACTGAAGCTTTCTTT,CASSGDRGGGTEAFF
15,.,TRBV30,many,TRBJ2-4,TGTGCCTGGAGTGGAGACCCCATGAGGGGAAACATTCAGTACTTC,CAWSGDPMRGNIQYF
16,.,TRBV5-1,.,TRBJ2-2,TGCGCCAGCAGCGTGGACGGGGGGCCGAAGACCGGGGAGCTGTTTTTT,CASSVDGGPKTGELFF
13,.,TRBV24-1,.,TRBJ2-1,TGTGCCTCCAGGGACAACGATGAAAATGAGCAGTTCTTC,CASRDNDENEQFF
16,TRBD2,TRBV5-1,.,TRBJ2-3,TGCGCCAGCAGCTCGACTAGCGGGAGGGCCGGAGATACGCAGTATTTT,CASSSTSGRAGDTQYF
17,.,TRBV25-1,few,TRBJ1-4,TGTGCCAGCAGGGCCAAACGGGTTGGTCGGCTCAATGAAAAACTGTTTTTT,CASRAKRVGRLNEKLFF
16,.,TRBV7-3,.,TRBJ2-3,TGTGTCAGCAGCCTTAGTCAGGGGAGTAGAACAGATACGCAGTATTTT,CVSSLSQGSRTDTQYF
14,.,TRBV12-3/TRBV12-4,.,TRBJ1-1,TGTGCCAGCAGACGAGCTAACAGTAACACTGAAGCTTTCTTT,CASRRANSNTEAFF
12,.,TRBV20-1,many,TRBJ2-3,TGCAGTGCTCAAGCTGGCACAGATACGCAGTATTTT,CSAQAGTDTQYF